These 9 T cell receptor beta chains share one sample of origin, sequenced in a study of Graves' ophthalmopathy and Graves' hyperthyroidism. From RNA, the CDR3 regions of TCR beta chains were amplified and sequenced. HTBI-primed first-round RT-PCR preceded second-round multiplex PCR. TCRdb re-called the multiplex PCR reads through MiXCR, storing one row per CDR3 protein. The sample holds 450,000 or so distinct CDR3 sequences, around 14% seen once. Sample: blood. Receptors were obtained from a woman aged 30 to 39 with Graves' ophthalmopathy.

The chain is built from TRBV4-1 and TRBJ1-5, with D perhaps matching TRBD1 (6 bases). Trimming removed 9 bases at V and 5 bases at J, with 23 bases between. The CDR3 extends over 16 amino acids. Germline values: CDR1 MGHRA, CDR2 YSYEKL. The CDR3 bases are TGCGCCAGTAAAGCCATCGGCAGGGGTAAGGATCAGCCCCAGCATTTT. It is translated as CASKAIGRGKDQPQHF.

This clonotype was recorded a few times. A read error may be the cause here, since a much bigger clone is one base away. The gene calls are TRBV6-5 and TRBJ1-5; TRBD1 matches at 7 bases. The CDR3 is 18 amino acids. Per germline, CDR1 MNHEY and CDR2 SVGAGI. The chain's CDR3 is CASSYSNRGEYSNQPKHF. The CDR3 region has the DNA TGTGCCAGCAGTTACTCGAACAGGGGAGAGTATAGCAATCAGCCCAAGCATTTT.

The sample holds many counts of this clonotype. The chain couples TRBV29-1 to TRBJ1-2, with unresolved D. The germline V gene encodes CDR1 SQVTM and CDR2 ANQGSEA. The CDR3 length is 15 residues. Trimming stripped 3 bases from V and 2 bases from J, with 16 bases between. This chain's CDR3 is CSVEPGNGENYGYTF. The CDR3 DNA follows: TGCAGCGTTGAGCCCGGCAACGGAGAAAACTATGGCTACACCTTC.

This clonotype was seen a handful of times. The chain combines TRBV3-1 with TRBJ2-2; TRBD1 matches at 10 bases. Germline V gene lookup returns CDR1 LGHDT and CDR2 YNNKEL (reference sequence). V trimming: 4 bases; J trimming: 7 bases; junction bases outside the gene matches: 6. This CDR3 has 15 amino acids. The CDR3 DNA follows: TGTGCCAGCAGCCGGGACAGGGGACGGATCGGGGAGCTGTTTTTT. Its protein product is CASSRDRGRIGELFF.

This clonotype was seen ten or more times. The J gene is TRBJ1-2, the V gene TRBV20-1; D may be TRBD1 (5 bases). Germline V gene sequence: CDR1 DFQATT, CDR2 SNEGSKA (reference sequence). The CDR3 sequence is 10 residues long. Deletions cut 6 bases from V and 5 bases from J, with 7 bases between. CDR3 loop: CSAGTYGYTF. The CDR3 coding sequence is TGCAGTGCCGGGACTTATGGCTACACCTTC.

This clonotype was detected many times. The chain carries TRBV7-2 and TRBJ2-7, with TRBD1 identical over 9 bases. This CDR3 region has 15 residues. CDR1 and CDR2 (germline): SGHTA, FQGNSA. V shed 7 bases, J shed 2 bases, and the junction held 9 bases outside the gene matches. The CDR3 DNA reads TGTGCCAGCACCACCGGGACAGGGCTCCCCTACGAGCAGTACTTC. This sequence encodes CASTTGTGLPYEQYF.

The chain employs TRBV2 and TRBJ2-2; D is perhaps TRBD1 (5 bases). CDR1 and CDR2 from the germline V gene are SNHLY and FYNNEI. This CDR3 is 12 amino acids long. Trimming took 11 bases from V and 1 from J, leaving 8 bases between them. CDR3 sequence reads: CASQGNTGELFF. The CDR3 DNA reads TGTGCCTCGCAGGGGAACACCGGGGAGCTGTTTTTT.

Ten or more counts support this clonotype. The rearrangement uses TRBV6-1 and TRBJ1-1, with D maybe TRBD1 (6 bases). In germline, CDR1 is MNHNS, CDR2 SASEGT. V was trimmed by 7 bases and J by 0 bases, leaving 9 bases between them. The CDR3 sequence is 13 residues long. The CDR3 here is CASIGTMNTEAFF. DNA for the CDR3: TGTGCCAGCATCGGGACAATGAACACTGAAGCTTTCTTT.

This clonotype was counted only a few times. V usage is TRBV6-1 and J usage is TRBJ1-6; D is uncertain. Trimming pared 5 bases from V and 6 bases from J, leaving 14 bases between. CDR3 length: 15 residues. Looked up from germline, CDR1 is MNHNS and CDR2 is SASEGT. CDR3 amino acids: CASSPRTPPNSPLHF. The CDR3 region has the DNA TGTGCCAGCAGTCCTAGGACTCCGCCTAATTCACCCCTCCACTTT.